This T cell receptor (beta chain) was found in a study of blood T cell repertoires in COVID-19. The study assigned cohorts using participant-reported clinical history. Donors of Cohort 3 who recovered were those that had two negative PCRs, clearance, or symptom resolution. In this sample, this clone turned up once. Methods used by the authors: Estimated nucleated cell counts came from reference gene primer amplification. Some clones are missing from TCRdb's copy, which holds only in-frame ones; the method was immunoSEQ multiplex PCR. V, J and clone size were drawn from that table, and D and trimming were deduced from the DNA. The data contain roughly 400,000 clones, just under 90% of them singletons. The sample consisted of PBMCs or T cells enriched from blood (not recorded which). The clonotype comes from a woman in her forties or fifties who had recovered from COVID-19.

CDR3 region: CASSPPGLARQDEQFF. The CDR3 region has the DNA TGTGCCAGCTCACCGCCGGGACTAGCGCGTCAAGATGAGCAGTTCTTC. The chain uses TRBV18 and TRBJ2-1; 10 positions agree with TRBD2. Germline lookup yields CDR1 KGHSH and CDR2 LQKENI. The V segment lost 3 bases and the J segment 8 bases; nucleotides outside the gene matches: 10. The CDR3 runs 16 residues. The variable domain in full, with the rest retrieved from reference TRBV18 and TRBJ2-1, is NAGVMQNPRHLVRRRGQEARLRCSPMKGHSHVYWYRQLPEEGLKFMVYLQKENIIDESGMPKERFSAEFPKEGPSILRIQQVVRGDSAAYFCASSPPGLARQDEQFFGPGTRLTVL.